This T cell receptor beta chain is from a study of beta chain features in type 1 diabetes. What was sequenced were expressed TCRB transcripts, since all of the isolated RNA had been reverse transcribed. Method: immunoSEQ multiplex PCR; TCRdb's copy keeps in-frame clones and lacks some. The table lists over 120,000 clones, approximately 9.2% of them singletons, with 0.55% to 0.85% in the top ten. The sample was central memory CD4+ T cells from blood. This clonotype was obtained from a man aged 18 to 30 in good health.

CDR3 loop: CASSVGLSNEQFF. CDR3 sequence (DNA): TGTGCCAGCAGCGTAGGGCTCAGCAATGAGCAGTTCTTC. The rearrangement joins TRBV9 to TRBJ2-1, with D unclear. This CDR3 is built from 13 residues. CDR1 and CDR2 (germline): SGDLS, YYNGEE. V dropped 0 bases and J dropped 6 bases, with 7 bases sitting between them.